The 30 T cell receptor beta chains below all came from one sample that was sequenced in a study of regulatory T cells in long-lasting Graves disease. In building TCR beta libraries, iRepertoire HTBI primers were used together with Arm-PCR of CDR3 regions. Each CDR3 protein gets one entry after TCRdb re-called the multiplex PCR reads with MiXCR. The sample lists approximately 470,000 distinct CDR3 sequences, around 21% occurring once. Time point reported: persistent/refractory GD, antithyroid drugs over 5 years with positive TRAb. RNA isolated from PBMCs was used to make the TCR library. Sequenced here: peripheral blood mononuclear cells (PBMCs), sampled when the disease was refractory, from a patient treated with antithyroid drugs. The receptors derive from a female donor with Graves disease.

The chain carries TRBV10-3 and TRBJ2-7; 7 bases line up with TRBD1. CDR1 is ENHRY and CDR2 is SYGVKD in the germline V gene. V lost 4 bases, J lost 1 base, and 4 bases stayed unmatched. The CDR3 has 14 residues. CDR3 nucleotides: TGTGCCATCAGTGCACAGGGGAGTTCCTACGAGCAGTACTTC. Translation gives CAISAQGSSYEQYF.

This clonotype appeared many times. Here the CDR3 DNA reads TGTGCCAGCAGCTTAGTTGCACTAGGCTACGAGCAGTACTTC. It encodes CASSLVALGYEQYF. This sequence joins TRBV7-8 and TRBJ2-7, with D perhaps TRBD2 (5 bases). CDR1 and CDR2 from the germline V gene are SGHVS and FQNEAQ. The CDR3 length is 14 residues. The germline V and J ends were trimmed by 1 base and 3 bases, with 10 bases remaining between them.

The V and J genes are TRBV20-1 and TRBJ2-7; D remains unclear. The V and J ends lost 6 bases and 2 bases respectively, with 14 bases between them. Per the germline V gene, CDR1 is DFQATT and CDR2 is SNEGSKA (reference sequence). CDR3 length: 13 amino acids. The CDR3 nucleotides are TGCAGTGCGATACTCGGTGTCGCCTACGAGCAGTACTTC. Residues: CSAILGVAYEQYF.

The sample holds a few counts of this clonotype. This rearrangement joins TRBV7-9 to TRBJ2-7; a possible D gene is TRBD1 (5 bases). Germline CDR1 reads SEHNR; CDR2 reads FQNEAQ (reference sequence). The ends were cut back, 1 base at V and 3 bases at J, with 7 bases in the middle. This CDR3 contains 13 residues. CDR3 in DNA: TGTGCCAGCAGCTTAGGGACAAACTACGAGCAGTACTTC. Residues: CASSLGTNYEQYF. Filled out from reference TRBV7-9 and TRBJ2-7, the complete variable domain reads DTGVSQNPRHKITKRGQNVTFRCDPISEHNRLYWYRQTLGQGPEFLTYFQNEAQLEKSRLLSDRFSAERPKGSFSTLEIQRTEQGDSAMYLCASSLGTNYEQYFGPGTRLTVT.

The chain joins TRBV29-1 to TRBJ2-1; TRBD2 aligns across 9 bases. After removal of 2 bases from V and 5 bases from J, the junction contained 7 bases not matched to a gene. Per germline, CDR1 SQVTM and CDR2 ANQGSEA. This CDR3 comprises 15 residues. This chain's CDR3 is CSVERGTSSDNEQFF. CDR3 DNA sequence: TGCAGCGTTGAACGGGGGACTAGCAGCGACAATGAGCAGTTCTTC.

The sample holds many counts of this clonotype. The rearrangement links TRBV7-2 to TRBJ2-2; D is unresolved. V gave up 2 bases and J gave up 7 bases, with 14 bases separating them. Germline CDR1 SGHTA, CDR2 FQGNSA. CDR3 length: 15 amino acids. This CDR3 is CASSLFRARGGELFF. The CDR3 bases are TGTGCCAGCAGCTTATTTAGGGCGCGCGGCGGGGAGCTGTTTTTT.

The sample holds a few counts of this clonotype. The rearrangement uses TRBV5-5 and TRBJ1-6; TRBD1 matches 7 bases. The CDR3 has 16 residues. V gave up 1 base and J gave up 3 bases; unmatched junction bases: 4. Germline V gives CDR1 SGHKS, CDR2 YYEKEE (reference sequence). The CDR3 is CASSLLHRGYNSPLHF. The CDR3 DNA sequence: TGTGCCAGCAGCTTGTTGCACAGGGGCTATAATTCACCCCTCCACTTT.

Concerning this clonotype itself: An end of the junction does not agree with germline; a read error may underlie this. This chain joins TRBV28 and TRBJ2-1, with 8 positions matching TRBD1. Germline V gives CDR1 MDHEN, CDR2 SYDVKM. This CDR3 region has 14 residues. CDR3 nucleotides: TGTGCCAGCAGTTGGGGACAGGCGTACAATGGGCAGTTCTTC. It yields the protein CASSWGQAYNGQFF.

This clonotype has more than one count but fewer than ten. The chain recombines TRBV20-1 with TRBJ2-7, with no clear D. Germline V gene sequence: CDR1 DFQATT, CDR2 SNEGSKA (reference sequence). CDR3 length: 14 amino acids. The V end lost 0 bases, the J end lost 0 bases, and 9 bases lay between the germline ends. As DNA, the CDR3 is TGCAGTGCTAGAGATCGGCGGAGCTCCTACGAGCAGTACTTC. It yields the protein CSARDRRSSYEQYF.

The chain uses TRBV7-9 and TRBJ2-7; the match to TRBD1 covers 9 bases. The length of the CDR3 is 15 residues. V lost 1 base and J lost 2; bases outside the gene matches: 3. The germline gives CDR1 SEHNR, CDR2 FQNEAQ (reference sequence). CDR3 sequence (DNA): TGTGCCAGCAGCTTAGGACAGGGGGGAACCTACGAGCAGTACTTC. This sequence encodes CASSLGQGGTYEQYF.

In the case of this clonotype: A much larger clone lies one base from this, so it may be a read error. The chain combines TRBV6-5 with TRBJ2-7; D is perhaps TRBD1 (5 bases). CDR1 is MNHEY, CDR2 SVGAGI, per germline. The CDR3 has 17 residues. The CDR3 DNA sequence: TGTACCAGCAGTTACCGGTCACTCAGGGCCCTTCCCTACGAGCAGTACTTC. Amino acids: CTSSYRSLRALPYEQYF.

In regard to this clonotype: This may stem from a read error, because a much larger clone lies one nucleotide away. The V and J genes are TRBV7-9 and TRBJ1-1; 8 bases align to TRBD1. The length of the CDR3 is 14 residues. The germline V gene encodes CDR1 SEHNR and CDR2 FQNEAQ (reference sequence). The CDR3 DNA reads TGTGCCAGCAGCAAGACAGGGGAGAACGCTGAAGCTTTCTTT. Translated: CASSKTGENAEAFF.

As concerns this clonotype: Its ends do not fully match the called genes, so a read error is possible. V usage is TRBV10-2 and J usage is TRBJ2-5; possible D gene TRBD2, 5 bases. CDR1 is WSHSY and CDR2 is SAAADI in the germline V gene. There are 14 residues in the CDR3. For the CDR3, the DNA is TGCGCCGGCAGAGGAGGCACAACCTGGGAGACCCAGTACTTC. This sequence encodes CAGRGGTTWETQYF.

The DNA for the CDR3 is TGCGCCAGCAGCTTTCAGGGGCGCGGAGAAGAGACCCAGTACTTC. Translation: CASSFQGRGEETQYF. This chain joins TRBV5-1 and TRBJ2-5, with D possibly matching TRBD1 (6 bases). V dropped 2 bases and J dropped 3 bases, with 14 bases sitting between them. The CDR3 consists of 15 residues. The germline V gene has CDR1 SGHRS and CDR2 YFSETQ.

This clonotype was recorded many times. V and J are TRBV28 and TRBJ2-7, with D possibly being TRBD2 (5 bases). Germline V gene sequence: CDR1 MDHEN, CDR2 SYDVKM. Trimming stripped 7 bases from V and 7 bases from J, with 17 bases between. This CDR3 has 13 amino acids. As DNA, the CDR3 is TGTGCCAGCACCTTAACGCGTTCGGGGGAGCAGTACTTC. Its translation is CASTLTRSGEQYF.

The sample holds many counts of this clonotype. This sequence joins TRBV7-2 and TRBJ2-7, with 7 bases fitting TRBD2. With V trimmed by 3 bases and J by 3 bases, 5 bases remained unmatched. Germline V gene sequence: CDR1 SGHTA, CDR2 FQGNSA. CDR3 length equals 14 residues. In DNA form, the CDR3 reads TGTGCCAGCAGCTTTGAAGCGGGATTCTACGAGCAGTACTTC. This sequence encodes CASSFEAGFYEQYF.

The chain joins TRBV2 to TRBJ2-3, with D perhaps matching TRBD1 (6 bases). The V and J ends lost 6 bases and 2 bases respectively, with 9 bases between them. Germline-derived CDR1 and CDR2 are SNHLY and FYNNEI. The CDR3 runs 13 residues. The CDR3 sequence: CASRGDNTDTQYF. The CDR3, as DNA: TGTGCCAGCAGAGGGGACAACACAGATACGCAGTATTTT.

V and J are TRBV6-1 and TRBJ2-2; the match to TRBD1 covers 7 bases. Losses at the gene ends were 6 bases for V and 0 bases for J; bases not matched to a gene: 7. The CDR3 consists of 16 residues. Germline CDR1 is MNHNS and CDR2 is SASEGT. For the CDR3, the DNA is TGTGCCAGCAGACCATGGGACAGAACGAACACCGGGGAGCTGTTTTTT. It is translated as CASRPWDRTNTGELFF.

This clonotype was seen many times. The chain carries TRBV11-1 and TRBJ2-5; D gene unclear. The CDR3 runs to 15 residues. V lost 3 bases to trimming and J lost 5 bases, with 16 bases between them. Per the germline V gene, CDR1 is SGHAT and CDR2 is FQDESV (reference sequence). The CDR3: CASSFRRTFPETQYF. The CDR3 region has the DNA TGTGCCAGCAGCTTCCGCAGAACTTTCCCCGAGACCCAGTACTTC.

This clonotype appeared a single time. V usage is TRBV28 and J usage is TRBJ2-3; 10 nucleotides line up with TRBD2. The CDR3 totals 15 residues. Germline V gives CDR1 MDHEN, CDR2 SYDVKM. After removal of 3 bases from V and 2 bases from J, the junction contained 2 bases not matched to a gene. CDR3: CASSFGTSDTDTQYF. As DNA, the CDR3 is TGTGCCAGCAGTTTCGGGACTAGCGACACAGATACGCAGTATTTT.

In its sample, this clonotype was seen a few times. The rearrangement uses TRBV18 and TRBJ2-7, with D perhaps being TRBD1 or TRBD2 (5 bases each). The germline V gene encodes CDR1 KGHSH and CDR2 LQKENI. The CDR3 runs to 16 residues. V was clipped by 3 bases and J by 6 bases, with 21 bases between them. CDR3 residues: CASSPLPGRRSFEQYF. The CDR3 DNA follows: TGTGCCAGCTCACCTCTACCGGGACGGCGGTCTTTCGAGCAGTACTTC.

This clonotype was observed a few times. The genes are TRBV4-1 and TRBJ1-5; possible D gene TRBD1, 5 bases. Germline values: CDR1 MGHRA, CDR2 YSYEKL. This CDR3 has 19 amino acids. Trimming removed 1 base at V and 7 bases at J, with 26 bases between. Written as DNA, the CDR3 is TGCGCCAGCAGCCAAGTCGGGCTGGAGGCAGGAAGGGACCGACAGCCCCAGCATTTT. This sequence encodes CASSQVGLEAGRDRQPQHF.

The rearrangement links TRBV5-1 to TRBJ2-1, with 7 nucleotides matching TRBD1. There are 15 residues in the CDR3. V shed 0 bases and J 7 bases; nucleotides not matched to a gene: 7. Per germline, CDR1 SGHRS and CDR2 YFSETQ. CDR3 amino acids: CASSLGQGQINEQFF. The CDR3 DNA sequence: TGCGCCAGCAGCTTGGGACAGGGACAGATTAATGAGCAGTTCTTC.

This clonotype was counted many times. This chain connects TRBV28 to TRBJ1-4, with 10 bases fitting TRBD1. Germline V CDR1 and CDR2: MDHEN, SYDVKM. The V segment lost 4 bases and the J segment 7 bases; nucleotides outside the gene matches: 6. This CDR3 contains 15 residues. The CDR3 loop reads CASSSRQGALEKLFF. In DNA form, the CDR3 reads TGTGCCAGCAGTTCACGACAGGGGGCCCTTGAAAAACTGTTTTTT.

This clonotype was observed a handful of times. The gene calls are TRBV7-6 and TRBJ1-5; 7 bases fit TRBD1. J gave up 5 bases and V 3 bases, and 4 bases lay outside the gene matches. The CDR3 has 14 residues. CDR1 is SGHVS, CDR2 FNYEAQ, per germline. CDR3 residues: CASSLETGDQPQHF. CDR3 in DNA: TGTGCCAGCAGCTTGGAAACAGGGGATCAGCCCCAGCATTTT.

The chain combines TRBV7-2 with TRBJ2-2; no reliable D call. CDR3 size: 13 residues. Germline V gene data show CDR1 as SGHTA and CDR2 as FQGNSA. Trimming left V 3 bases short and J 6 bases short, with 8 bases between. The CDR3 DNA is TGTGCCAGCAGCTTTCCGGGTCCCGGGGAGCTGTTTTTT. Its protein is CASSFPGPGELFF.

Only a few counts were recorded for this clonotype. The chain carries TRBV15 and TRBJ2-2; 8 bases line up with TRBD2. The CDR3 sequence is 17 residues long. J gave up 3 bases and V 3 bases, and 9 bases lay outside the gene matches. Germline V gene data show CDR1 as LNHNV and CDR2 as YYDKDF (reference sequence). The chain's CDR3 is CATSSQTGGLHTGELFF. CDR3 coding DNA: TGTGCCACCAGCAGCCAAACGGGAGGGCTACACACCGGGGAGCTGTTTTTT.

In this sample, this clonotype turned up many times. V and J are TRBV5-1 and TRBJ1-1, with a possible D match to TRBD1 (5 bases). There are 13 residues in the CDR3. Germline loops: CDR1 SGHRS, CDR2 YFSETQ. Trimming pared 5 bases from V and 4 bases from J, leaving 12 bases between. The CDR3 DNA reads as TGCGCCAGCAGGGGGGAGTCGGGCACTGAAGCTTTCTTT. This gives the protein CASRGESGTEAFF. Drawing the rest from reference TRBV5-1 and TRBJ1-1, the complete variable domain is KAGVTQTPRYLIKTRGQQVTLSCSPISGHRSVSWYQQTPGQGLQFLFEYFSETQRNKGNFPGRFSGRQFSNSRSEMNVSTLELGDSALYLCASRGESGTEAFFGQGTRLTVV.

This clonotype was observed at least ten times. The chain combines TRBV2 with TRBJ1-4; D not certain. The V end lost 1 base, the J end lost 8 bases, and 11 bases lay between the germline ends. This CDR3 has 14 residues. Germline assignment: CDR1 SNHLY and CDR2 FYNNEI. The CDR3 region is CASSEGQLWEKLFF. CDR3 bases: TGTGCCAGCAGTGAAGGGCAGCTGTGGGAAAAACTGTTTTTT.

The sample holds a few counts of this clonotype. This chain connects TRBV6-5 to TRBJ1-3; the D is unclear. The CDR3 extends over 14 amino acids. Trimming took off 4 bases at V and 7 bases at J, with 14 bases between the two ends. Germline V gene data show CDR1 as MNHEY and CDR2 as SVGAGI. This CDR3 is CASSFFPEQNTIYF. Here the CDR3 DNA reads TGTGCCAGCAGTTTCTTCCCGGAGCAGAACACCATATATTTT.